This TCR beta chain was identified in a study of OX40 agonist ivuxolimab in advanced cancers. Study summary: With ivuxolimab, an agonistic anti-OX40 (CD134) antibody, patients were treated.

There are 13 residues in the CDR3. In its sample, this clone was seen once. Method: immunoSEQ multiplex PCR; TCRdb's copy keeps in-frame clones and lacks some. The sample contains roughly 60,000 clones, 80% to 90% of which appear only once. No patient had autoimmune disease or received systemic immunosuppression. This specimen consisted of CD4+ or CD8+ T cells sorted from blood, obtained in a trial of the OX40 agonist ivuxolimab. The TCR originated in an adult with an advanced solid tumor such as melanoma, head and neck, liver or kidney cancer. The rearrangement links TRBV21-1 to TRBJ2-3; the table's D call, TRBD1, has no DNA check behind it. TRBV21-1 is a documented pseudogene. The CDR3 loop reads CATPQGRTDTQYF. CDR3 coding DNA: TGTGCCACCCCACAGGGTAGGACAGATACGCAGTATTTT.